This T cell receptor beta chain was identified in a study of T cells after yellow fever vaccination. TCRdb fed the 5' RACE reads into MiXCR, producing one record per CDR3 protein. Here the sample spans about 500,000 distinct CDR3 sequences, about a sixth being singletons. Germline V gives CDR1 PRHDT, CDR2 FYEKMQ (reference sequence). V dropped 5 bases and J dropped 5 bases, with 18 bases sitting between them. CDR3 size: 15 residues. The chain uses TRBV13 and TRBJ2-5; D might be TRBD2 (5 bases). The receptor was derived from a man younger than 35 who received the YFV17D yellow fever vaccine. Here the sequenced sample was PBMCs, taken around 5 days after the first yellow fever vaccination. The CDR3 DNA reads TGTGCCAGCAGCGATACTGACCGTCCGGGGGAGACCCAGTACTTC. Translated, it gives CASSDTDRPGETQYF.